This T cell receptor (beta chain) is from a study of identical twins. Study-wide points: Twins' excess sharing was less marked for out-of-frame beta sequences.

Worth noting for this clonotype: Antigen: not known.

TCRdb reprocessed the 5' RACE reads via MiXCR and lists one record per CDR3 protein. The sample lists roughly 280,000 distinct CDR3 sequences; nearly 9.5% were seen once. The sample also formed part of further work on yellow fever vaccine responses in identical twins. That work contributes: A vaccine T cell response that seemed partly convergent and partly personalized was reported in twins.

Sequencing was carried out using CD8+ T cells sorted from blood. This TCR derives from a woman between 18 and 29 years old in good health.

The CDR3 coding sequence is TGTGCCAGCAGCAATACCGGACTGGACTACACCGGGGAGCTGTTTTTT. Its protein is CASSNTGLDYTGELFF. This sequence joins TRBV7-9 and TRBJ2-2; possible D gene TRBD2, 5 bases. Germline values: CDR1 SEHNR, CDR2 FQNEAQ (reference sequence). CDR3 size: 16 residues. Between the trimmed V and J ends, which lost 5 bases and 3 bases, there was a span of 16 bases.